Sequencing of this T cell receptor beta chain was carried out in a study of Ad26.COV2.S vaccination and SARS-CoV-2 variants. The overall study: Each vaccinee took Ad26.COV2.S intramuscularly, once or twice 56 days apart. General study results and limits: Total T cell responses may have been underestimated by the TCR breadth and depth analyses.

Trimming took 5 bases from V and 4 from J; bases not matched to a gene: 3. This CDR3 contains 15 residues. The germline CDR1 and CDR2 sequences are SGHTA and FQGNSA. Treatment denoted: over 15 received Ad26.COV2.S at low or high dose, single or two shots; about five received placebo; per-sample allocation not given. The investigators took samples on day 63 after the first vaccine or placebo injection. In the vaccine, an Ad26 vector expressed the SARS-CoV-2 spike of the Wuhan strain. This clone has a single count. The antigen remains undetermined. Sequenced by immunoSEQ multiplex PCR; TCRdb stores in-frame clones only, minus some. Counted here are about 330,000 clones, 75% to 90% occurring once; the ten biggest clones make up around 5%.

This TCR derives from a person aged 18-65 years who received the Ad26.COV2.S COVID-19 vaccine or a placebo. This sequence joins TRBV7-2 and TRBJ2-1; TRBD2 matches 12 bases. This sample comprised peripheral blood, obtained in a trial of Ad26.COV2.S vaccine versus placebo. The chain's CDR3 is CASSQLAGGYNEQFF. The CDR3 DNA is TGTGCCAGCAGCCAACTAGCGGGGGGTTACAATGAGCAGTTCTTC.